The 29 T cell receptor beta chains in this list originate from one sample, sequenced in a study of T cell repertoires in cytomegalovirus infection. TCRdb ran MiXCR on the reads and lists one entry per CDR3 protein. This table holds about 530,000 distinct CDR3 sequences, roughly 29% found once. Sequenced: PBMCs. These receptors were collected from a human donor in good health (CMV status not recorded). Some clones in this sample may be carry-over from other donors' samples.

This chain connects TRBV12-3 or TRBV12-4 to TRBJ1-5; 9 nucleotides align to TRBD1. The V and J ends lost 6 bases and 4 bases, in that order; junction bases with no gene match: 7. This CDR3 is 15 amino acids long. The CDR3 sequence is CASSPTGTGNQPQHF. The CDR3 DNA sequence: TGTGCCAGCAGCCCTACGGGGACAGGGAATCAGCCCCAGCATTTT.

This clonotype has a count of ten or more. The chain uses TRBV24-1 and TRBJ2-1; 8 nucleotides line up with TRBD2. CDR1 KGHDR and CDR2 SFDVKD come from the germline V gene. The junction had 2 bases not matched to a gene; V was cut back by 1 base and J by 4 bases. This CDR3 has 15 amino acids. The CDR3 loop is CATSDFRGGYNEQFF. The CDR3 DNA follows: TGTGCCACCAGTGATTTCCGGGGGGGGTACAATGAGCAGTTCTTC.

This chain connects TRBV10-3 to TRBJ1-1, with a possible D match to TRBD1 (5 bases). Germline V gives CDR1 ENHRY, CDR2 SYGVKD. V lost 6 bases and J lost 1, with 9 bases in between. The CDR3 spans 13 residues. This CDR3 reads CAISPQGNTEAFF. The CDR3 coding sequence is TGTGCCATCAGCCCGCAGGGGAACACTGAAGCTTTCTTT.

The chain is built from TRBV7-9 and TRBJ1-1, with unresolved D. Trimming removed 5 bases at V and 0 bases at J, with 13 bases between. The CDR3 totals 15 residues. In germline, CDR1 is SEHNR, CDR2 FQNEAQ (reference sequence). CDR3: CASSRTRGVNTEAFF. CDR3 nucleotide sequence: TGTGCCAGCAGCCGAACTCGTGGGGTGAACACTGAAGCTTTCTTT.

V is TRBV6-1 and J is TRBJ1-5; D ambiguous. CDR3 length: 15 residues. With 4 bases removed from V and 1 base from J, the gap between germline ends came to 11 bases. Germline-derived CDR1 and CDR2 are MNHNS and SASEGT. The CDR3 is CASSGEGISNQPQHF. CDR3 in DNA: TGTGCCAGCAGTGGAGAAGGTATAAGCAATCAGCCCCAGCATTTT.

This clonotype has only a few counts. This sequence joins TRBV12-3 or TRBV12-4 and TRBJ2-6, with 10 nucleotides matching TRBD2. The CDR3 has 17 residues. V trimming: 5 bases; J trimming: 4 bases; junction bases outside the gene matches: 8. CDR3 DNA: TGTGCCAGCAGTCGACAAGCGGGAGGGAACGGGGCCAACGTCCTGACTTTC. It yields the protein CASSRQAGGNGANVLTF.

The chain couples TRBV20-1 to TRBJ1-1; tentatively, D is TRBD1 (5 bases). Germline CDR1 is DFQATT and CDR2 is SNEGSKA (reference sequence). CDR3 length: 22 residues. Trimming stripped 4 bases from V and 0 bases from J, with 36 bases between. In nucleotides, the CDR3 is TGCAGTGCTAAAGTACAGGCGACTTTGGGGCCTTGGCAGAGTCGCATGAACACTGAAGCTTTCTTT. Residues: CSAKVQATLGPWQSRMNTEAFF.

This clonotype has more than one count but fewer than ten. The V call is TRBV11-2, the J call TRBJ1-6, with 9 positions matching TRBD1. Germline lookup yields CDR1 SGHAT and CDR2 FQNNGV. Losses at the gene ends were 4 bases for V and 10 bases for J; bases not matched to a gene: 8. CDR3 length equals 15 residues. The CDR3 region is CASSSPGQGRSPLHF. The CDR3 DNA reads as TGTGCCAGCAGCTCACCGGGACAGGGTAGATCACCCCTCCACTTT.

The chain couples TRBV28 to TRBJ2-7; 7 positions agree with TRBD2. This CDR3 region has 15 residues. V lost 7 bases, J lost 0 bases, and 9 bases stayed unmatched. The V gene's germline CDR1 is MDHEN and CDR2 SYDVKM. CDR3 amino acids: CASTGGGGSSYEQYF. The CDR3 DNA reads as TGTGCCAGCACTGGGGGGGGGGGGAGCTCCTACGAGCAGTACTTC.

In this sample, this clonotype turned up many times. The V and J genes are TRBV7-8 and TRBJ1-5; D is unresolved. V gave up 5 bases and J gave up 0 bases, with 11 bases separating them. The germline gives CDR1 SGHVS, CDR2 FQNEAQ. This CDR3 contains 15 residues. The CDR3 loop reads CASSKRRDSNQPQHF. DNA of the CDR3: TGTGCCAGCAGCAAACGACGGGATAGCAATCAGCCCCAGCATTTT.

In this sample, this clonotype turned up a few times. The V gene is TRBV7-3, the J gene TRBJ2-1; 11 bases line up with TRBD2. The CDR3 loop spans 15 amino acids. Germline V gene data show CDR1 as SGHTA and CDR2 as FQGTGA. V shed 5 bases, J shed 4 bases, and the junction held 4 bases outside the gene matches. CDR3 bases: TGTGCCAGCAGCCGAAGACTAGCGGGATACAATGAGCAGTTCTTC. Translating gives CASSRRLAGYNEQFF.

This clonotype was observed once. CDR3 region: CSARTVGPMNEQFF. CDR3 in DNA: TGCAGTGCTAGAACCGTAGGGCCGATGAATGAGCAGTTCTTC. The chain employs TRBV20-1 and TRBJ2-1; D call uncertain. The CDR3 is made up of 14 amino acids. Germline CDR1 and CDR2: DFQATT and SNEGSKA (reference sequence). Trimming cost V 2 bases and J 7 bases, with 15 bases left between them.

The CDR3 is CASSSLPGLPGETQYF. Here the CDR3 DNA reads TGTGCCAGCAGTTCGTTGCCGGGACTCCCGGGGGAGACCCAGTACTTC. The chain links TRBV6-1 to TRBJ2-5; the D gene is possibly TRBD2 (6 bases). CDR3 size: 16 residues. V was trimmed by 5 bases and J by 5 bases, leaving 21 bases between them. Germline V gene sequence: CDR1 MNHNS, CDR2 SASEGT.

This clonotype came up a few times. CDR3 bases: TGTGCCAGTAGAGTAGCGGGAGCGGATGAGCAGTTCTTC. Translation: CASRVAGADEQFF. The gene calls are TRBV19 and TRBJ2-1, with TRBD2 identical over 9 bases. Germline lookup yields CDR1 LNHDA and CDR2 SQIVND (reference sequence). V shed 6 bases and J 8 bases; nucleotides not matched to a gene: 5. This CDR3 is built from 13 residues. The entire variable domain, with the rest obtained from reference TRBV19 and TRBJ2-1, is as follows: DGGITQSPKYLFRKEGQNVTLSCEQNLNHDAMYWYRQDPGQGLRLIYYSQIVNDFQKGDIAEGYSVSREKKESFPLTVTSAQKNPTAFYLCASRVAGADEQFFGPGTRLTVL.

This clonotype appeared many times. This chain joins TRBV7-8 and TRBJ2-7, with a tentative D call TRBD1 (6 bases). The CDR3 has 14 residues. The ends were cut back, 5 bases at V and 1 base at J, with 12 bases in the middle. Germline CDR1 SGHVS, CDR2 FQNEAQ. CDR3 coding DNA: TGTGCCAGCAGCCCTTACAGGGATTCCTACGAGCAGTACTTC. It encodes CASSPYRDSYEQYF.

This clonotype was seen more than once but under ten times. The chain recombines TRBV7-2 with TRBJ2-7; 10 positions agree with TRBD2. The length of the CDR3 is 17 residues. Losses at the gene ends were 8 bases for V and 3 bases for J; bases not matched to a gene: 16. Germline-derived CDR1 and CDR2 are SGHTA and FQGNSA. The CDR3 DNA follows: TGTGCCAGCTCTAGGGTCGGGACTAGCGCGCGAAACTACGAGCAGTACTTC. Its translation: CASSRVGTSARNYEQYF.

At least ten counts were recorded for this clonotype. The chain has TRBV7-2 and TRBJ2-1; possible D gene TRBD1, 5 bases. The CDR3 consists of 14 residues. Trimming cost V 1 base and J 2 bases, with 6 bases left between them. The V gene's germline CDR1 is SGHTA and CDR2 FQGNSA. The CDR3 here is CASSLGQPYNEQFF. The CDR3 bases are TGTGCCAGCAGCTTAGGACAGCCCTACAATGAGCAGTTCTTC.

This clonotype was counted many times. This CDR3 is CASSLGALAGNTIYF. Written as DNA, the CDR3 is TGTGCCAGCAGCTTAGGGGCCTTGGCTGGAAACACCATATATTTT. The chain employs TRBV7-2 and TRBJ1-3; D is uncertain. This CDR3 has 15 amino acids. Germline loops: CDR1 SGHTA, CDR2 FQGNSA. Trimming stripped 1 base from V and 2 bases from J, with 9 bases between.

A few counts support this clonotype. The chain combines TRBV9 with TRBJ1-2, with 7 bases aligning to TRBD1. The CDR3 runs to 14 residues. Germline CDR1 reads SGDLS; CDR2 reads YYNGEE. V trimming: 3 bases; J trimming: 5 bases; junction bases outside the gene matches: 7. The chain's CDR3 is CASSAQQGSYGYTF. Here the CDR3 DNA reads TGTGCCAGCAGCGCTCAACAGGGGTCGTATGGCTACACCTTC.

This clonotype was observed a few times. The rearrangement joins TRBV6-6 to TRBJ2-1, with D possibly being TRBD2 (6 bases). Germline loops: CDR1 MNHNY, CDR2 SVGAGI (reference sequence). This CDR3 comprises 14 residues. Trimming stripped 4 bases from V and 7 bases from J, with 14 bases between. CDR3 DNA: TGTGCCAGCAGTTTAGGGACTGCCAAGAATGAGCAGTTCTTC. Protein product: CASSLGTAKNEQFF.

This sequence joins TRBV19 and TRBJ2-3; D is undetermined. The V gene's germline CDR1 is LNHDA and CDR2 SQIVND (reference sequence). V lost 5 bases to trimming and J lost 1 base, with 7 bases between them. CDR3 size: 13 residues. For the CDR3, the DNA is TGTGCCAGTAGTTTCACTCGCACAGATACGCAGTATTTT. Amino acids: CASSFTRTDTQYF. The whole variable domain, filled in from reference TRBV19 and TRBJ2-3, reads DGGITQSPKYLFRKEGQNVTLSCEQNLNHDAMYWYRQDPGQGLRLIYYSQIVNDFQKGDIAEGYSVSREKKESFPLTVTSAQKNPTAFYLCASSFTRTDTQYFGPGTRLTVL.

The rearrangement links TRBV7-8 to TRBJ2-1; D unclear. V was pared by 2 bases and J by 7 bases, with 18 bases between. The CDR3 has 16 residues. Germline CDR1 reads SGHVS; CDR2 reads FQNEAQ. CDR3 in amino acids: CASSLRRIPSGNEQFF. CDR3 DNA sequence: TGTGCCAGCAGCTTAAGGAGAATTCCTAGTGGGAATGAGCAGTTCTTC.

This clonotype has ten or more counts. This chain joins TRBV7-2 and TRBJ2-5, with 7 bases that match TRBD2. Germline V gene sequence: CDR1 SGHTA, CDR2 FQGNSA. This CDR3 comprises 15 residues. Trimming removed 1 base from V and 2 bases from J; junction bases left unmatched: 4. The CDR3 protein is CASSLDTRGQETQYF. CDR3 sequence (DNA): TGTGCCAGCAGCTTAGATACGCGGGGGCAAGAGACCCAGTACTTC.

This clonotype was seen only a few times. The rearrangement joins TRBV6-2 or TRBV6-3 to TRBJ1-1; maybe TRBD1 (5 bases). CDR1 MNHEY and CDR2 SVGEGT come from the germline V gene. This CDR3 region has 13 residues. Trimming stripped 6 bases from V and 6 bases from J, with 14 bases between. The CDR3 is CASSPGGTPEAFF. The CDR3 DNA is TGTGCCAGCAGCCCGGGGGGAACCCCTGAAGCTTTCTTT.

This clonotype was picked up many times. J is TRBJ2-1 and V is TRBV7-8; TRBD2 is a possible D gene (5 bases). Germline V gene sequence: CDR1 SGHVS, CDR2 FQNEAQ. V lost 5 bases and J 7 bases, leaving 24 bases between the germline ends. The CDR3 extends over 17 amino acids. The CDR3: CASSPLPPWAPGNEQFF. The CDR3 DNA follows: TGTGCCAGCAGCCCTTTACCCCCCTGGGCGCCGGGGAATGAGCAGTTCTTC.

This chain joins TRBV20-1 and TRBJ2-7; D is perhaps TRBD2 (5 bases). Per the germline V gene, CDR1 is DFQATT and CDR2 is SNEGSKA (reference sequence). V lost 5 bases, J lost 5 bases, and 10 bases lay in between. CDR3 length equals 11 residues. CDR3 sequence reads: CSAWAGDEQYF. The CDR3 DNA follows: TGCAGTGCTTGGGCGGGCGACGAGCAGTACTTC.

The J gene is TRBJ2-1, the V gene TRBV5-1; D is tentatively TRBD1 or TRBD2 (5 bases each). The V end lost 0 bases, the J end lost 12 bases, and 13 bases lay between the germline ends. CDR1 and CDR2 (germline): SGHRS, YFSETQ. This CDR3 spans 13 amino acids. CDR3 bases: TGCGCCAGCAGCTTGGTGGGGGAGCTAGGGCAGTTCTTC. This sequence encodes CASSLVGELGQFF.

This clonotype was counted many times. J is TRBJ2-7 and V is TRBV7-9; weak D call: TRBD2 (6 bases). The CDR3 length is 15 residues. Trimming pared 4 bases from V and 7 bases from J, leaving 20 bases between. Germline CDR1 reads SEHNR; CDR2 reads FQNEAQ (reference sequence). The DNA for the CDR3 is TGTGCCAGCAGCTCCTCAGGACTACCTTACGGAGAGCAGTACGTC. Protein: CASSSSGLPYGEQYV.

In its sample, this clonotype was seen a few times. This chain uses TRBV6-8 with TRBJ2-7; D possibly matches TRBD1 or TRBD2 (5 bases each). Trimming took off 5 bases at V and 4 bases at J, with 15 bases between the two ends. In germline, CDR1 is MNHGY, CDR2 SAAAGT. The CDR3 is 14 amino acids. CDR3 protein: CASSASGGGYEQYF. DNA for the CDR3: TGTGCCAGCAGTGCCTCTGGGGGTGGATACGAGCAGTACTTC.